This TCR beta chain originates from a study of cytomegalovirus exposure and HLA in healthy donors. Study-level background: About 80 million unique TCRs from HLA-typed donors made up an early data release. Ancestry clustering placed around 81% of approximately 370 genotyped donors in the Caucasian-associated cluster. Notes on the study in general: According to the study, 160 or so TCR beta chains were cytomegalovirus-associated. Testing in vitro showed a few CMV-associated chains specific for CMV antigens.

The PCR contained 60 Vbeta and 13 Jbeta primers. The repertoire was sequenced with immunoSEQ multiplex PCR; TCRdb's copy has only in-frame clones and lacks some. Among about 97,000 clones listed, 60% to 75% were seen once. Regarding this clone: The antigen is undetermined.

The junction had 6 bases not matched to a gene; V was cut back by 6 bases and J by 2 bases. Germline CDR1 MGHRA, CDR2 YSYEKL. This CDR3 spans 15 amino acids. Sample: PBMCs. V and J are TRBV4-1 and TRBJ2-5; 10 bases line up with TRBD2. The clonotype comes from a man in his forties or fifties in good health and CMV-seronegative. The CDR3 DNA sequence: TGCGCCAGCAGACCCGGACTAGCGGAACAAGAGACCCAGTACTTC. Protein: CASRPGLAEQETQYF.